The clone carrying this T cell receptor (beta chain) was counted once. No antigen is known for it. CDR1 is SGHAT, CDR2 FQNNGV, per germline. The CDR3 is 15 residues long. V lost 4 bases and J lost 5; bases outside the gene matches: 8. Amplification targeted TCR beta CDR3 regions from RNA transcripts. When the TCR CDR3 underwent first-round RT-PCR, the HTBI primer set was used. From the multiplex PCR reads, TCRdb called clonotypes with MiXCR, one entry per CDR3 protein. The sample yields hundreds of thousands of distinct CDR3 sequences, roughly 40% seen once. The sample comes from a study of T cells in Graves' hyperthyroidism and ophthalmopathy. Study results and limitations: In the analysis, a 13 V-J model separated ophthalmopathy from stable hyperthyroidism. Clonotypes that were expanded in thyroid above 0.001 mostly appeared in blood too.

Stable Graves' hyperthyroidism denoted no ophthalmopathy progression over 18 months. Thyroid ultrasound and orbital computed tomography, with clinical symptoms and serum thyroxine and TRAb, informed diagnoses. The origin of this receptor is a man aged 18 to 30 with Graves' hyperthyroidism. The chain uses TRBV11-2 and TRBJ2-5; TRBD2 matches 9 bases. Sequencing was carried out using blood. The CDR3 is CASSYDSGSQETQYF. In nucleotides, the CDR3 is TGTGCCAGCAGCTACGATAGCGGGAGTCAGGAGACCCAGTACTTC.